Listed below are T cell receptor beta chains from one sample, sequenced in a study of radiotherapy plus CTLA-4 blockade in lung cancer. Clones were read by immunoSEQ multiplex PCR, and TCRdb kept only the in-frame ones, dropping some. The sample carries around 110,000 clones, more than 75% recorded once. Sequences were derived from peripheral blood, sampled from a patient treated with radiotherapy plus ipilimumab. The receptors were gathered from a human donor with non-small cell lung cancer that progressed on radiotherapy plus ipilimumab. Some clones in this sample may be carry-over from other donors' samples. CDR3s include the opening cysteine and the closing phenylalanine or tryptophan. The D gene is left open where the match is weak. Clone size, where shown, is once, few, many, or a class for clones that have expanded.

v_call,d_call,clone_size,j_call,cdr3_aa,cdr3_nt
TRBV5-1,.,once,TRBJ2-5,CASSLGPTGETQYF,TGCGCCAGCAGCTTGGGGCCCACGGGAGAGACCCAGTACTTC
TRBV11-2,TRBD2,.,TRBJ2-3,CASSLAGLAGGRADTQYF,TGTGCCAGCAGCTTAGCGGGACTAGCGGGGGGGCGGGCAGATACGCAGTATTTT
TRBV27,.,.,TRBJ2-5,CASSLKGYQETQYF,TGTGCCAGCAGTTTAAAGGGGTACCAAGAGACCCAGTACTTC
TRBV7-9,.,.,TRBJ1-1,CASSLAGPSGTEAFF,TGTGCCAGCAGCTTAGCCGGGCCTTCGGGCACTGAAGCTTTCTTT
TRBV6-5,.,.,TRBJ1-5,CASSYQGINHPQHF,TGTGCCAGCAGTTACCAAGGCATCAATCACCCCCAGCATTTT
TRBV19,TRBD1,.,TRBJ2-7,CASSMGQGLYEQYF,TGTGCCAGTAGTATGGGACAGGGTCTCTACGAGCAGTACTTC
TRBV19,.,.,TRBJ2-1,CASSIAYNEQFF,TGTGCCAGTAGTATAGCCTACAATGAGCAGTTCTTC
TRBV9,TRBD1,.,TRBJ1-6,CASSVGQGDSPLHF,TGTGCCAGCAGCGTAGGACAGGGGGATTCACCCCTCCACTTT
TRBV5-1,TRBD2,.,TRBJ2-2,CASSSQEAGGTGELFF,TGCGCCAGCAGCTCCCAGGAAGCGGGGGGGACCGGGGAGCTGTTTTTT
TRBV2,.,.,TRBJ1-3,CASSVGTLSGNTIYF,TGTGCCAGCAGTGTTGGGACACTCTCTGGAAACACCATATATTTT
TRBV18,.,.,TRBJ2-3,CASSGMSAGSDTQYF,TGTGCCAGCTCAGGGATGTCGGCTGGTTCGGATACGCAGTATTTT
TRBV4-3,TRBD2,.,TRBJ2-1,CASSQARLAGGNYNEQFF,TGCGCCAGCAGCCAAGCGCGACTAGCGGGGGGTAATTACAATGAGCAGTTCTTC
TRBV7-2,TRBD2,.,TRBJ2-3,CASSLRGGSSDTQYF,TGTGCCAGCAGCTTACGCGGGGGGTCATCAGATACGCAGTATTTT
TRBV19,.,few,TRBJ2-7,CASAGSYEQYF,TGTGCCAGTGCGGGGTCCTACGAGCAGTACTTC
TRBV7-9,.,.,TRBJ2-7,CASSSPDREQYF,TGTGCCAGCAGCTCGCCAGACCGCGAGCAGTACTTC